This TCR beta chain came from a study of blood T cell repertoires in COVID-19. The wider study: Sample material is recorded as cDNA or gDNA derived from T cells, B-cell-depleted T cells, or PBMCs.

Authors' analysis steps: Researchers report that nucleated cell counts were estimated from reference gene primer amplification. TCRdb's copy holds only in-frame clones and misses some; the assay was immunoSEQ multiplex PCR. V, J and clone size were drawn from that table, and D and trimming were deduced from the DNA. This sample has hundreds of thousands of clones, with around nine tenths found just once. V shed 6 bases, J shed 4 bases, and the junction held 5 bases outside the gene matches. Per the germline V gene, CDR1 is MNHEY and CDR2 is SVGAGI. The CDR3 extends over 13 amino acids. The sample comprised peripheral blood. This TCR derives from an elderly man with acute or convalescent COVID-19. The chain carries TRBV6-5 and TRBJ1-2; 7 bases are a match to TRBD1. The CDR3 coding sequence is TGTGCCAGCAGCCCAACAGGGGCCTATGGCTACACCTTC. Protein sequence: CASSPTGAYGYTF.